Listed here are 26 T cell receptor beta chains from one sample, sequenced in a study of T cells in Graves' hyperthyroidism and ophthalmopathy. Amplification of TCR beta CDR3 regions was performed using RNA transcripts as template. HTBI primers were used for first-round RT-PCR of the TCR CDR3. MiXCR, run by TCRdb on the multiplex PCR reads, gives a single entry per CDR3 protein. The sample lists 150,000 or so distinct CDR3 sequences; about 20% were seen once. Material for sequencing was blood. The receptors here all came from a woman aged 50 to 60 with Graves' hyperthyroidism that later progressed to Graves' ophthalmopathy.

This clonotype was seen ten or more times. The chain carries TRBV20-1 and TRBJ2-1; a weak D match, TRBD1 (5 bases). The germline V gene encodes CDR1 DFQATT and CDR2 SNEGSKA (reference sequence). The V and J ends lost 0 bases and 5 bases respectively, with 14 bases between them. The CDR3 length is 15 residues. This CDR3 reads CSAREEGAGHNEQFF. DNA of the CDR3: TGCAGTGCTAGAGAAGAAGGGGCAGGACACAATGAGCAGTTCTTC.

The sample holds many counts of this clonotype. V is TRBV6-1 and J is TRBJ2-1; 7 bases are a match to TRBD1. The germline V gene encodes CDR1 MNHNS and CDR2 SASEGT. After removal of 1 base from V and 4 bases from J, the junction contained 4 bases not matched to a gene. There are 15 residues in the CDR3. CDR3 residues: CASSEDGTVYNEQFF. The CDR3 nucleotides are TGTGCCAGCAGTGAAGACGGGACAGTATACAATGAGCAGTTCTTC.

In this sample, this clonotype turned up many times. The CDR3 is CASSYRGAGDGYTF. The DNA of the CDR3 is TGTGCCAGCAGTTACAGGGGAGCCGGGGATGGCTACACCTTC. This chain connects TRBV6-5 to TRBJ1-2, with D tentatively TRBD1 (5 bases). The CDR3 extends over 14 amino acids. The V and J ends lost 2 bases and 6 bases respectively, with 13 bases between them. Germline-derived CDR1 and CDR2 are MNHEY and SVGAGI.

This clonotype was observed many times. The V call is TRBV11-2, the J call TRBJ2-5; 10 bases fit TRBD2. The length of the CDR3 is 14 residues. In germline, CDR1 is SGHAT, CDR2 FQNNGV. V was pared by 8 bases and J by 5 bases, with 8 bases of the junction left unmatched. The CDR3 region is CASVPSGSRETQYF. CDR3 DNA: TGTGCCAGCGTCCCTAGCGGGAGTAGGGAGACCCAGTACTTC.

This clonotype has only a few counts. The CDR3 does not close with the conserved phenylalanine or tryptophan, likely indicating a read error. CDR3 region: CASSNLAGNSPLHV. The CDR3 nucleotides are TGTGCCAGCAGTAACCTCGCGGGAAATTCACCCCTCCACGTT. The chain has TRBV6-2 or TRBV6-3 and TRBJ1-6; D uncertain. V lost 5 bases and J 7 bases, leaving 12 bases between the germline ends. The CDR3 loop spans 14 amino acids. CDR1 is MNHEY and CDR2 is SVGEGT in the germline V gene.

The J gene is TRBJ2-2, the V gene TRBV6-6; D is unresolved. Between the trimmed V and J ends, which lost 2 bases and 4 bases, there was a span of 8 bases. CDR3 size: 14 residues. CDR1 and CDR2 from the germline V gene are MNHNY and SVGAGI (reference sequence). The CDR3 protein is CASSYNAGTGELFF. The CDR3 DNA reads as TGTGCCAGCAGTTACAATGCCGGCACCGGGGAGCTGTTTTTT.

V is TRBV3-1 and J is TRBJ2-7; no reliable D call. The CDR3 covers 15 residues. CDR1 LGHDT and CDR2 YNNKEL come from the germline V gene (reference sequence). V gave up 4 bases and J gave up 3 bases, with 16 bases separating them. Written as DNA, the CDR3 is TGTGCCAGCAGCCCTTCTGGGGATTGGGACTACGAGCAGTACTTC. It specifies CASSPSGDWDYEQYF.

This clonotype was counted at least ten times. The V call is TRBV7-3, the J call TRBJ2-3; 10 bases line up with TRBD1. Per the germline V gene, CDR1 is SGHTA and CDR2 is FQGTGA. V was clipped by 4 bases and J by 4 bases; unmatched bases: 5. This CDR3 region has 15 residues. The CDR3 coding sequence is TGTGCCAGCAGCTCGGGACAGGGGCTGGCAGATACGCAGTATTTT. Its protein is CASSSGQGLADTQYF.

Ten or more counts support this clonotype. The chain carries TRBV12-3 or TRBV12-4 and TRBJ2-6; a weak D match, TRBD1 (6 bases). This CDR3 spans 15 amino acids. Trimming cost V 4 bases and J 4 bases, with 11 bases left between them. CDR3 residues: CASSSGALGANVLTF. The CDR3 bases are TGTGCCAGCAGTTCAGGGGCTCTCGGGGCCAACGTCCTGACTTTC.

This clonotype was picked up a small number of times. This chain joins TRBV20-1 and TRBJ1-2, with 7 bases that match TRBD1. This CDR3 spans 12 amino acids. Germline V CDR1 and CDR2: DFQATT, SNEGSKA (reference sequence). Unmatched junction bases numbered 6, after V lost 5 bases and J lost 6 bases. The CDR3 is CSALTDRDGYTF. CDR3 coding DNA: TGCAGTGCTCTGACCGACAGGGATGGCTACACCTTC.

This clonotype was counted many times. This chain joins TRBV6-1 and TRBJ2-3; the D is unclear. The CDR3 is 12 residues long. The germline V and J ends were trimmed by 7 bases and 1 base, with 6 bases remaining between them. The germline gives CDR1 MNHNS, CDR2 SASEGT. CDR3 amino acids: CASMARTDTQYF. The CDR3 DNA reads TGTGCCAGCATGGCCCGCACAGATACGCAGTATTTT.

Ten or more counts support this clonotype. The V and J genes are TRBV3-1 and TRBJ1-1; maybe TRBD1 (6 bases). From germline, CDR1 is LGHDT and CDR2 YNNKEL (reference sequence). The CDR3 extends over 15 amino acids. V was cut by 4 bases and J by 1 base, with 13 bases left in between. CDR3: CASSLTGARNTEAFF. The CDR3 DNA is TGTGCCAGCAGCCTCACGGGGGCACGGAACACTGAAGCTTTCTTT.

A note on this clonotype: It may be a read error: a sequence one base away is much more abundant. This chain joins TRBV27 and TRBJ1-4, with D unclear. Trimming pared 4 bases from V and 12 bases from J, leaving 21 bases between. This CDR3 has 15 residues. Per germline, CDR1 MNHEY and CDR2 SMNVEV (reference sequence). The CDR3 is CASSSANMRNEELFF. The DNA of the CDR3 is TGTGCCAGCAGTTCCGCAAACATGAGGAACGAAGAACTGTTTTTT.

The sample holds many counts of this clonotype. At one boundary the junction diverges from the germline segment, which might be a read error. The chain combines TRBV12-3 or TRBV12-4 with TRBJ2-3, with D unresolved. This CDR3 has 11 amino acids. The CDR3 spells CASTRTDTQYF. The CDR3 nucleotides are TGTGCTAGCACAAGGACAGATACGCAGTATTTT.

This clonotype was recorded a few times. The V call is TRBV11-3, the J call TRBJ1-2, with D maybe TRBD1 (5 bases). There are 12 residues in the CDR3. CDR1 SGHNT and CDR2 YENEEA come from the germline V gene. V was trimmed by 5 bases and J by 7 bases, leaving 11 bases between them. CDR3 sequence reads: CASSQGVFGYTF. CDR3 sequence (DNA): TGTGCCAGCAGCCAGGGAGTCTTTGGCTACACCTTC.

This clonotype was counted many times. At one of its ends the junction is not consistent with the germline gene, which may arise from a read error. V usage is TRBV28 and J usage is TRBJ2-1; 7 bases are a match to TRBD2. The CDR3 sequence is 15 residues long. Germline V gene lookup returns CDR1 MDHEN and CDR2 SYDVKM. The CDR3 is CASSEVVAGHKEQFF. The CDR3 DNA follows: TGTGCCAGCAGTGAAGTGGTAGCGGGCCACAAAGAGCAGTTCTTC.

This clonotype was observed many times. CDR3 nucleotides: TGTGCCAGCAGCTTAGTAGGGACTTCCTCTCAAGAGACCCAGTACTTC. This codes for CASSLVGTSSQETQYF. The chain employs TRBV7-2 and TRBJ2-5; maybe TRBD2 (6 bases). V was cut by 1 base and J by 2 bases, with 14 bases left in between. This CDR3 is 16 amino acids long. Germline V gene sequence: CDR1 SGHTA, CDR2 FQGNSA.

The chain combines TRBV6-1 with TRBJ1-1; 10 nucleotides align to TRBD1. There are 16 residues in the CDR3. V was clipped by 4 bases and J by 2 bases; unmatched bases: 7. Germline CDR1 MNHNS, CDR2 SASEGT. This chain's CDR3 is CASSGYRDRGNTEAFF. CDR3 bases: TGTGCCAGCAGTGGTTACCGGGACAGGGGAAACACTGAAGCTTTCTTT.

The sample holds many counts of this clonotype. The chain combines TRBV5-1 with TRBJ2-7; 7 bases map to TRBD1. The J segment lost 2 bases and the V segment lost 1 base, leaving 9 bases of the junction unmatched. From germline, CDR1 is SGHRS and CDR2 YFSETQ. The CDR3 totals 16 residues. The CDR3 sequence: CASSLNGDSTTYEQYF. DNA of the CDR3: TGCGCCAGCAGCTTGAACGGGGACAGTACAACCTACGAGCAGTACTTC.

The V gene is TRBV2, the J gene TRBJ2-5; 14 nucleotides align to TRBD2. Germline CDR1 SNHLY, CDR2 FYNNEI. J lost 5 bases, V lost 7 bases, and 9 bases had no gene match. This CDR3 is 16 amino acids long. The DNA for the CDR3 is TGTGCCAGCATTCCGGGACTAGCGGGAGTTCGGGAGACCCAGTACTTC. Amino acid sequence: CASIPGLAGVRETQYF.

There are many counts of this clonotype. The V gene is TRBV28, the J gene TRBJ2-1; no definite D call. With 10 bases removed from V and 8 bases from J, the gap between germline ends came to 12 bases. Germline V gene sequence: CDR1 MDHEN, CDR2 SYDVKM. The CDR3 is 11 amino acids. Here the CDR3 reads CAIGPHHEQFF. CDR3 nucleotide sequence: TGTGCCATTGGACCCCACCATGAGCAGTTCTTC. The entire variable domain, with the rest obtained from reference TRBV28 and TRBJ2-1, is as follows: DVKVTQSSRYLVKRTGEKVFLECVQDMDHENMFWYRQDPGLGLRLIYFSYDVKMKEKGDIPEGYSVSREKKERFSLILESASTNQTSMYLCAIGPHHEQFFGPGTRLTVL.

In this sample, this clonotype turned up a few times. This rearrangement joins TRBV7-9 to TRBJ2-3, with D hard to call. In germline, CDR1 is SEHNR, CDR2 FQNEAQ (reference sequence). The CDR3 totals 12 residues. V lost 4 bases and J lost 6, with 8 bases in between. CDR3: CASSSRSDTQYF. DNA for the CDR3: TGTGCCAGCAGCTCTAGGTCGGATACGCAGTATTTT.

This clonotype was seen repeatedly, ten times or more. The chain carries TRBV20-1 and TRBJ1-2; 7 bases fit TRBD1. Germline CDR1 DFQATT, CDR2 SNEGSKA (reference sequence). CDR3 length: 14 amino acids. The ends lost 4 bases at V and 5 bases at J; junction bases unmatched: 10. As DNA, the CDR3 is TGCAGTGCTACGGGGACAGCCGGGGCATATGGCTACACCTTC. This gives the protein CSATGTAGAYGYTF.

This clonotype was seen many times. The chain couples TRBV6-6 to TRBJ1-5; no clear D. V lost 1 base and J lost 6, with 10 bases in between. CDR3 size: 14 residues. Germline CDR1 and CDR2: MNHNY and SVGAGI (reference sequence). The CDR3 bases are TGTGCCAGCAGTTACTACGACGAAAGTCAGCCCCAGCATTTT. It encodes CASSYYDESQPQHF.

The V call is TRBV28, the J call TRBJ2-7, with 9 bases lining up with TRBD2. This CDR3 has 17 residues. V lost 4 bases to trimming and J lost 1 base; unmatched junction nucleotides: 11. In germline, CDR1 is MDHEN, CDR2 SYDVKM. CDR3 DNA: TGTGCCAGCAGTTCACCTAGCGGGGCATTCCTATCCTACGAGCAGTACTTC. Amino acid sequence: CASSSPSGAFLSYEQYF. Full variable domain (remainder filled in from reference TRBV28 and TRBJ2-7): DVKVTQSSRYLVKRTGEKVFLECVQDMDHENMFWYRQDPGLGLRLIYFSYDVKMKEKGDIPEGYSVSREKKERFSLILESASTNQTSMYLCASSSPSGAFLSYEQYFGPGTRLTVT.

Ten or more counts support this clonotype. The V and J genes are TRBV19 and TRBJ1-5; a possible D gene is TRBD1 (6 bases). Deletions cut 5 bases from V and 6 bases from J, with 14 bases between. Per the germline V gene, CDR1 is LNHDA and CDR2 is SQIVND (reference sequence). The CDR3 has 14 residues. The CDR3 loop is CASSEQGLGQPQHF. In nucleotides, the CDR3 is TGTGCCAGTAGTGAGCAGGGGCTCGGTCAGCCCCAGCATTTT.